The present TCR beta chain was sequenced within a study of T cell responses to AZD1222 COVID-19 vaccine. Study-wide results and limits: Repertoire sampling occurred only after the peak T cell response.

CDR3 length: 15 residues. The germline V gene encodes CDR1 MNHEY and CDR2 SMNVEV (reference sequence). J was trimmed by 5 bases and V by 8 bases; bases with no gene match: 13. Repertoires were generated with immunoSEQ multiplex PCR, while TCRdb's copy carries only in-frame clones and drops some. The sample has about 160,000 clones, approximately 90% seen once. About this clone: Its antigen is not known.

The V and J genes are TRBV27 and TRBJ2-5; TRBD2 matches 8 bases. This TCR was sampled from an adult in good health. Here the sequenced sample was peripheral blood, taken on day 0 of AZD1222 vaccination. The CDR3 loop is CASYSAGGPVETQYF. DNA for the CDR3: TGTGCCAGCTATTCCGCGGGGGGCCCCGTGGAGACCCAGTACTTC.